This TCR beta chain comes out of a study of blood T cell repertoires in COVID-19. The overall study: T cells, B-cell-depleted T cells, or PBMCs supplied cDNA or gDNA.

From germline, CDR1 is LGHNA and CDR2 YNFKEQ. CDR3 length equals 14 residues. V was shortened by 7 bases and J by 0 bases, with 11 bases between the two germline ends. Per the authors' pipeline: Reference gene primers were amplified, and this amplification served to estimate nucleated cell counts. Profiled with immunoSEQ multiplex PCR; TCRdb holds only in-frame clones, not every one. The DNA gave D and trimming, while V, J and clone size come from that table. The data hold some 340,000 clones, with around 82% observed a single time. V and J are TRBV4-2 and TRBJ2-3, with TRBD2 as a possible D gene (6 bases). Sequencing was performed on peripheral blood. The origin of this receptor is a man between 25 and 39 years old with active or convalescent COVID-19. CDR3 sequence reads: CASKGEESTDTQYF. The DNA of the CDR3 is TGTGCCAGCAAAGGGGAGGAAAGCACAGATACGCAGTATTTT.